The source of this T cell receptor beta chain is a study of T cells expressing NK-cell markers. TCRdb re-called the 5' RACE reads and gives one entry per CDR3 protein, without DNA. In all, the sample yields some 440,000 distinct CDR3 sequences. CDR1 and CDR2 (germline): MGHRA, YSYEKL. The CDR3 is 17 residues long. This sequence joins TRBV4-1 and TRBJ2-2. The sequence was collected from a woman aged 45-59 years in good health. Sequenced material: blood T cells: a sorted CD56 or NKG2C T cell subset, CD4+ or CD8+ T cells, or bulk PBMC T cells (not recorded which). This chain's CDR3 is CASSQISLGSKTGELFF.